This is a list of T cell receptor beta chains from one sample in a study of early T cells in non-severe SARS-CoV-2 infection. TCRdb independently ran MiXCR on the 5' RACE reads; one entry per CDR3 protein. Counted here are 80,000 to 95,000 distinct CDR3 sequences, around a sixth occurring once; the ten biggest clones make up 4.5% to 6%. The sequenced sample was whole blood, obtained at baseline. The receptors were sampled from an adult who was a healthcare worker with PCR-confirmed SARS-CoV-2 infection or an uninfected control (not recorded which). Both conserved end residues are part of each CDR3. The D gene is left open where the match is weak. Rows give clone size only sometimes, using once, few, many, or a class for an expanded clone.

V	size	J	D	DNA	CDR3
TRBV6-5	few	TRBJ1-5	.	TGTGCCAGCAGTTACTCGGCAGGCCCGAATCAGCCCCAGCATTTT	CASSYSAGPNQPQHF
TRBV7-6	.	TRBJ2-2	.	TGTGCCAGCAGCTTACAGACCCCCGGGGAGCTGTTTTTT	CASSLQTPGELFF
TRBV28	few	TRBJ1-2	TRBD1	TGTGCCAGCAGTTCGGGACAGGGGACCCACTATGGCTACACCTTC	CASSSGQGTHYGYTF
TRBV7-2	.	TRBJ2-7	.	TGTGCCAGCAGCTCGTCTAGCGTCCTTTACTACGAGCAGTACTTC	CASSSSSVLYYEQYF
TRBV7-2	.	TRBJ2-7	.	TGTGCCAGCAGCTTATACACGGAGCCGACGTACGAGCAGTACTTC	CASSLYTEPTYEQYF
TRBV6-2/TRBV6-3	many	TRBJ2-1	TRBD2	TGTGCCAGCAGTGTTTACCTCGGGACTAGCGCGTACAATGAGCAGTTCTTC	CASSVYLGTSAYNEQFF
TRBV28	few	TRBJ2-4	.	TGTGCCAGCAGCCTTCCCGACGCCAAAAACATTCAGTACTTC	CASSLPDAKNIQYF
TRBV7-9	.	TRBJ2-7	.	TGTGCCAGCAGCTACCCAGGGATTCCCTACGAGCAGTACTTC	CASSYPGIPYEQYF
TRBV6-5	.	TRBJ1-1	.	TGTGCCAGCAGACGGGGGAACACTGAAGCTTTCTTT	CASRRGNTEAFF
TRBV20-1	.	TRBJ2-3	TRBD2	TGCAGTGCTAGGACTAGCGGACGTGTCACAGATACGCAGTATTTT	CSARTSGRVTDTQYF
TRBV10-3	.	TRBJ2-7	TRBD2	TGTGCCATCAGGAGACTAGCGGGGTACGACGAGCAGTACTTC	CAIRRLAGYDEQYF
TRBV12-3/TRBV12-4	.	TRBJ2-7	.	TGTGCCAGCAGCCCGGCTGGGAGGGAGCAGTACTTC	CASSPAGREQYF
TRBV20-1	many	TRBJ2-7	.	TGCAGTGCTAGGGCCTCCGGCGAGCAGTACTTC	CSARASGEQYF
TRBV11-3	few	TRBJ2-7	.	TGTGCCAGCAGTTTGGGACAGGGAGACGCGGGGGGGCACTACGAGCAGTACTTC	CASSLGQGDAGGHYEQYF
TRBV5-1	many	TRBJ2-2	TRBD2	TGCGCCAGCAGCGTCGCCGGGACTAGCGGGAGTGGGGAGCTGTTTTTT	CASSVAGTSGSGELFF
TRBV9	.	TRBJ1-1	.	TGTGCCAGCAGCGTAGAACGTGTCGGCACTGAAGCTTTCTTT	CASSVERVGTEAFF
TRBV28	few	TRBJ1-2	.	TGTGCCAGCGGGTGGGCGGCGCGTGGCTACACCTTC	CASGWAARGYTF
TRBV12-3/TRBV12-4	few	TRBJ2-3	TRBD2	TGTGCCAGCAGCGGGACTAGCGAAGGGTACACAGATACGCAGTATTTT	CASSGTSEGYTDTQYF
TRBV10-3	.	TRBJ2-7	TRBD2	TGTGCCATCAGTGAGTCGATCCTCCGGACTAGCGGGAGCTACGAGCAGTACTTC	CAISESILRTSGSYEQYF
TRBV5-1	few	TRBJ1-3	TRBD1	TGCGCCAGCAGCTTGGAGGGGGCTTCCGGAAACACCATATATTTT	CASSLEGASGNTIYF
TRBV14	.	TRBJ1-2	.	TGTGCCAGCGCGGGTTTGTCGAGGAGCTACACCTTC	CASAGLSRSYTF
TRBV10-2	many	TRBJ1-1	.	TGCGCCAGCAGCATCTCGGGCGGCACTGAAGCTTTCTTT	CASSISGGTEAFF
TRBV11-2	.	TRBJ2-2	.	TGTGCCAGCAGCTTTCCAACAGCGGCACCGAACACCGGGGAGCTGTTTTTT	CASSFPTAAPNTGELFF
TRBV6-4	.	TRBJ2-1	TRBD1	TGTGCCAGCAGTCCGGACAGGGCAAGCTCCTACAATGAGCAGTTCTTC	CASSPDRASSYNEQFF
TRBV28	many	TRBJ1-2	.	TGTGCCAGCAGTTTAAGTTCGGGGGCCGGCTACACCTTC	CASSLSSGAGYTF
TRBV7-2	few	TRBJ2-2	.	TGTGCCAGCAGCCCCCAGGGTACCGGGGAGCTGTTTTTT	CASSPQGTGELFF
TRBV5-1	.	TRBJ1-3	TRBD1	TGCGCCAGCAGCTTCAGGGGGCTGAGTAGAAACACCATATATTTT	CASSFRGLSRNTIYF
TRBV2	.	TRBJ2-5	.	TGTGCCAGCGGGTTATCGGGGACCCAGTACTTC	CASGLSGTQYF
TRBV5-5	few	TRBJ2-1	.	TGTGCCAGCACCATGGACCCCCACAATGAGCAGTTCTTC	CASTMDPHNEQFF
TRBV20-1	.	TRBJ2-7	TRBD2	TGCAGTGCCTGGACTAGCGGGATTTTTGGAGAGCAGTACTTC	CSAWTSGIFGEQYF
TRBV2	many	TRBJ1-2	TRBD1	TGTGCCAGCAGTGCGACAGGGGACGGAGGCTACACCTTC	CASSATGDGGYTF
TRBV20-1	few	TRBJ2-3	TRBD2	TGCAGTGCTAGAGATGGTACTAGCGGGAGGGCCTGGTCAGATACGCAGTATTTT	CSARDGTSGRAWSDTQYF
TRBV7-2	.	TRBJ2-3	.	TGTGCCAGCAGCTTAGCTCTCACCCCCACAGATACGCAGTATTTT	CASSLALTPTDTQYF
TRBV6-5	few	TRBJ2-3	.	TGTGCCAGCAGAAGGGGAACCACAGATACGCAGTATTTT	CASRRGTTDTQYF
TRBV15	few	TRBJ1-1	.	TGTGCCACCAGCAGAGCCGGTGAAGCTTTCTTT	CATSRAGEAFF
TRBV6-5	few	TRBJ2-7	.	TGTGCCAGCAGTTATGGTATTCGGGCAGGGGATAAGCAGTACTTC	CASSYGIRAGDKQYF
TRBV19	.	TRBJ2-7	.	TGTGCCAGTTCGGACAGATCTCTTCTATCCTCCGAGCAGTACTTC	CASSDRSLLSSEQYF
TRBV28	few	TRBJ1-5	TRBD1	TGTGCCAGCAGTTTCCCTGGGACAGCCAATCAGCCCCAGCATTTT	CASSFPGTANQPQHF
TRBV5-8	few	TRBJ2-5	.	TGTGCCAGCAGTAGGGTCCAAGAGACCCAGTACTTC	CASSRVQETQYF
TRBV4-3	many	TRBJ2-1	.	TGCGCCAGCAGCCAACGCGGGACGGATAATGAGCAGTTCTTC	CASSQRGTDNEQFF
TRBV12-3/TRBV12-4	few	TRBJ2-7	.	TGTGCCAGCAGTTTTAACCGGGGGTCTGGCGAGCAGTACTTC	CASSFNRGSGEQYF
TRBV10-3	many	TRBJ2-7	.	TGTGCCATCAGTGAACGCGCGAGCGTTGGCGAGCAGTACTTC	CAISERASVGEQYF
TRBV20-1	few	TRBJ2-5	TRBD2	TGCAGTGCTAGCGGCGGGGGAGAGACCCAGTACTTC	CSASGGGETQYF
TRBV7-2	.	TRBJ2-6	.	TGTGCCAGCAGCTTAGTCGGTCGGGGGGCGCTCCCTGGGGCCAACGTCCTGACTTTC	CASSLVGRGALPGANVLTF
TRBV6-4	many	TRBJ1-4	.	TGTGCCAGCAGTGACTCGAAGGACGCACCCTCAACTAATGAAAAACTGTTTTTT	CASSDSKDAPSTNEKLFF